Listed below are T cell receptor beta chains from one sample, sequenced in a study of shared clonotypes between healthy human individuals. The method was immunoSEQ multiplex PCR; TCRdb's version includes in-frame clones alone and lacks a portion of them. The table records over a million clones, 75% to 85% of them present only once. Sequences were obtained from memory CD4+ T cells from PBMCs. The source is a man aged 18-30 years in good health. Some clones in this sample may be carry-over from other donors' samples. The CDR3 runs from the conserved cysteine through the conserved F or W. A D gene is named only where the DNA matches it firmly. Rows give clone size only sometimes, using once, few, many, or a class for an expanded clone.

J gene: TRBJ2-3
clone size: -
D gene: TRBD1
V gene: TRBV7-3
CDR3 protein: CASSGSGTGGDTQYF
CDR3 DNA: TGTGCCAGCAGCGGCTCCGGGACAGGGGGCGATACGCAGTATTTT

J gene: TRBJ2-3
clone size: -
D gene: TRBD2
V gene: TRBV5-4
CDR3 protein: CASSLRLAGAQGDTQYF
CDR3 DNA: TGTGCCAGCAGCCTTCGACTAGCGGGAGCGCAGGGAGATACGCAGTATTTT

J gene: TRBJ1-4
clone size: -
D gene: -
V gene: TRBV15
CDR3 protein: CATSRDQPLEKLFF
CDR3 DNA: TGTGCCACCAGCAGAGATCAACCGCTTGAAAAACTGTTTTTT

J gene: TRBJ2-7
clone size: -
D gene: TRBD1
V gene: TRBV6-5
CDR3 protein: CASQGQASYEQYF
CDR3 DNA: TGTGCCAGCCAGGGACAGGCCTCCTACGAGCAGTACTTC

J gene: TRBJ1-1
clone size: -
D gene: -
V gene: TRBV5-7
CDR3 protein: CASSSDAWTEAFF
CDR3 DNA: TGTGCCAGCAGCTCGGACGCGTGGACTGAAGCTTTCTTT

J gene: TRBJ2-7
clone size: -
D gene: TRBD2
V gene: TRBV28
CDR3 protein: CASSPGAGGPDEQYF
CDR3 DNA: TGTGCCAGCAGCCCAGGGGCGGGAGGGCCGGACGAGCAGTACTTC

J gene: TRBJ2-5
clone size: -
D gene: TRBD2
V gene: TRBV4-1
CDR3 protein: CASSQDLGLAQETQYF
CDR3 DNA: TGCGCCAGCAGCCAAGATCTGGGACTAGCGCAAGAGACCCAGTACTTC

J gene: TRBJ1-2
clone size: -
D gene: -
V gene: TRBV28
CDR3 protein: CASSAVIYGYTF
CDR3 DNA: TGTGCCAGCAGTGCAGTAATTTATGGCTACACCTTC

J gene: TRBJ2-5
clone size: few
D gene: TRBD1
V gene: TRBV5-4
CDR3 protein: CASSFRTGTGGETQYF
CDR3 DNA: TGTGCCAGCAGCTTTCGGACCGGGACAGGGGGGGAGACCCAGTACTTC

J gene: TRBJ1-5
clone size: -
D gene: TRBD1
V gene: TRBV23-1
CDR3 protein: CASSQSGQGGGQPQHF
CDR3 DNA: TGCGCCAGCAGTCAATCGGGGCAGGGGGGAGGTCAGCCCCAGCATTTT

J gene: TRBJ1-1
clone size: few
D gene: -
V gene: TRBV29-1
CDR3 protein: CSASEGTNTEAFF
CDR3 DNA: TGCAGCGCATCAGAGGGGACGAACACTGAAGCTTTCTTT

J gene: TRBJ1-5
clone size: -
D gene: -
V gene: TRBV7-8
CDR3 protein: CASSLGIGGQSNQPQHF
CDR3 DNA: TGTGCCAGCAGCTTAGGAATAGGCGGGCAATCAAATCAGCCCCAGCATTTT

J gene: TRBJ2-7
clone size: -
D gene: -
V gene: TRBV28
CDR3 protein: CASRLSGFREQYF
CDR3 DNA: TGTGCCAGCAGACTTAGCGGATTCCGCGAGCAGTACTTC

J gene: TRBJ2-1
clone size: -
D gene: TRBD1
V gene: TRBV5-4
CDR3 protein: CASSLTGTGAYNEQFF
CDR3 DNA: TGTGCCAGCAGCTTAACCGGGACAGGGGCGTACAATGAGCAGTTCTTC

J gene: TRBJ1-4
clone size: -
D gene: -
V gene: TRBV18
CDR3 protein: CASSPFLAPNEKLFF
CDR3 DNA: TGTGCCAGCTCACCGTTTCTGGCCCCTAATGAAAAACTGTTTTTT

J gene: TRBJ2-7
clone size: -
D gene: -
V gene: TRBV7-3
CDR3 protein: CASSLNGGYEQYF
CDR3 DNA: TGTGCCAGCAGCTTAAATGGGGGCTACGAGCAGTACTTC

J gene: TRBJ2-5
clone size: -
D gene: -
V gene: TRBV18
CDR3 protein: CASSPGGGRQETQYF
CDR3 DNA: TGTGCCAGCTCACCGGGGGGCGGGAGACAAGAGACCCAGTACTTC

J gene: TRBJ2-1
clone size: -
D gene: -
V gene: TRBV5-1
CDR3 protein: CASSPDSLLVYNEQFF
CDR3 DNA: TGCGCCAGCAGCCCGGACAGTCTGTTGGTATACAATGAGCAGTTCTTC

J gene: TRBJ2-3
clone size: -
D gene: -
V gene: TRBV6-6
CDR3 protein: CASSYPDSADTQYF
CDR3 DNA: TGTGCCAGCAGTTACCCCGATAGCGCAGATACGCAGTATTTT

J gene: TRBJ2-5
clone size: -
D gene: TRBD2
V gene: TRBV9
CDR3 protein: CASSARLAAQETQYF
CDR3 DNA: TGTGCCAGCAGCGCCAGACTAGCGGCTCAAGAGACCCAGTACTTC

J gene: TRBJ2-2
clone size: -
D gene: TRBD2
V gene: TRBV13
CDR3 protein: CASRLARISGGRLNTGELFF
CDR3 DNA: TGTGCCAGCAGATTGGCACGAATTTCGGGAGGGAGATTGAACACCGGGGAGCTGTTTTTT

J gene: TRBJ2-1
clone size: -
D gene: TRBD1
V gene: TRBV29-1
CDR3 protein: CSAWGTDYNEQFF
CDR3 DNA: TGCAGCGCCTGGGGGACAGACTACAATGAGCAGTTCTTC

J gene: TRBJ2-7
clone size: -
D gene: -
V gene: TRBV7-2
CDR3 protein: CASSFSDEQYF
CDR3 DNA: TGTGCCAGCAGCTTTTCCGACGAGCAGTACTTC

J gene: TRBJ1-1
clone size: -
D gene: TRBD1
V gene: TRBV28
CDR3 protein: CASSLGTTGGRTEAFF
CDR3 DNA: TGTGCCAGCAGTTTGGGAACAACAGGGGGCCGGACTGAAGCTTTCTTT

J gene: TRBJ2-3
clone size: -
D gene: TRBD2
V gene: TRBV10-3
CDR3 protein: CAIRAGVTDTQYF
CDR3 DNA: TGTGCCATCCGAGCGGGAGTAACAGATACGCAGTATTTT

J gene: TRBJ2-5
clone size: -
D gene: TRBD2
V gene: TRBV18
CDR3 protein: CASSSSRLAGDQETQYF
CDR3 DNA: TGTGCCAGCTCGTCATCCCGCCTAGCGGGAGACCAAGAGACCCAGTACTTC

J gene: TRBJ1-1
clone size: few
D gene: TRBD1
V gene: TRBV7-2
CDR3 protein: CASSWGTGYTEAFF
CDR3 DNA: TGTGCCAGCAGCTGGGGGACAGGGTACACTGAAGCTTTCTTT

J gene: TRBJ1-3
clone size: -
D gene: -
V gene: TRBV5-5
CDR3 protein: CASSPNIPSGNTIYF
CDR3 DNA: TGTGCCAGCAGCCCAAACATACCCTCTGGAAACACCATATATTTT

J gene: TRBJ1-5
clone size: -
D gene: -
V gene: TRBV19
CDR3 protein: CASLRSARVDQPQHF
CDR3 DNA: TGTGCCAGCCTCCGCTCCGCAAGGGTTGATCAGCCCCAGCATTTT

J gene: TRBJ1-1
clone size: -
D gene: -
V gene: TRBV7-3
CDR3 protein: CASSLWWNTEAFF
CDR3 DNA: TGTGCCAGCAGCTTATGGTGGAACACTGAAGCTTTCTTT

J gene: TRBJ2-7
clone size: once
D gene: -
V gene: TRBV28
CDR3 protein: CASSLMGRPEQYF
CDR3 DNA: TGTGCCAGCAGTCTAATGGGACGTCCCGAGCAGTACTTC

J gene: TRBJ2-1
clone size: -
D gene: -
V gene: TRBV18
CDR3 protein: CASSPSSGTWRYNEQFF
CDR3 DNA: TGTGCCAGCTCACCCTCTTCCGGGACATGGAGATACAATGAGCAGTTCTTC

J gene: TRBJ1-4
clone size: -
D gene: TRBD1
V gene: TRBV15
CDR3 protein: CATSWTGGIEKLFF
CDR3 DNA: TGTGCCACCAGCTGGACAGGGGGGATTGAAAAACTGTTTTTT

J gene: TRBJ1-2
clone size: -
D gene: -
V gene: TRBV5-4
CDR3 protein: CASSVRRQASYGYTF
CDR3 DNA: TGTGCCAGCAGCGTACGTAGGCAGGCCAGCTATGGCTACACCTTC

J gene: TRBJ2-7
clone size: -
D gene: -
V gene: TRBV30
CDR3 protein: CACGDYEQYF
CDR3 DNA: TGTGCCTGTGGAGACTACGAGCAGTACTTC

J gene: TRBJ2-7
clone size: -
D gene: -
V gene: TRBV7-9
CDR3 protein: CASSGQGGAYEQYF
CDR3 DNA: TGTGCCAGCAGCGGGCAGGGGGGCGCCTACGAGCAGTACTTC

J gene: TRBJ2-7
clone size: -
D gene: -
V gene: TRBV7-2
CDR3 protein: CASSLFRDYEQYF
CDR3 DNA: TGTGCCAGCAGCTTGTTCAGGGACTACGAGCAGTACTTC

J gene: TRBJ2-5
clone size: -
D gene: TRBD2
V gene: TRBV10-2
CDR3 protein: CASSRDLGTSGRRETQYF
CDR3 DNA: TGCGCCAGCAGCAGAGATCTAGGGACTAGCGGGAGGAGGGAGACCCAGTACTTC

J gene: TRBJ2-5
clone size: -
D gene: TRBD2
V gene: TRBV10-3
CDR3 protein: CAISEWSGRLGQETQYF
CDR3 DNA: TGTGCCATCAGTGAGTGGAGCGGGAGGTTGGGGCAAGAGACCCAGTACTTC

J gene: TRBJ2-1
clone size: -
D gene: -
V gene: TRBV6-1
CDR3 protein: CASSEVVGGDEQFF
CDR3 DNA: TGTGCCAGCAGTGAAGTTGTGGGAGGCGATGAGCAGTTCTTC

J gene: TRBJ2-2
clone size: -
D gene: TRBD1
V gene: TRBV4-2
CDR3 protein: CASSPIAGQGYTGELFF
CDR3 DNA: TGTGCCAGCAGCCCCATCGCCGGACAGGGATACACCGGGGAGCTGTTTTTT

J gene: TRBJ1-2
clone size: -
D gene: TRBD1
V gene: TRBV27
CDR3 protein: CASSPWTGRRAGGYTF
CDR3 DNA: TGTGCCAGCAGTCCTTGGACAGGGAGGAGGGCGGGTGGCTACACCTTC

J gene: TRBJ2-7
clone size: -
D gene: TRBD1
V gene: TRBV28
CDR3 protein: CASSPQGQEQYF
CDR3 DNA: TGTGCCAGCAGTCCCCAGGGACAGGAGCAGTACTTC

J gene: TRBJ1-3
clone size: -
D gene: -
V gene: TRBV6-6
CDR3 protein: CASSPPGVTGNTIYF
CDR3 DNA: TGTGCCAGCAGTCCGCCAGGGGTGACTGGAAACACCATATATTTT

J gene: TRBJ2-3
clone size: -
D gene: TRBD2
V gene: TRBV6-5
CDR3 protein: CASGSSGRTDTQYF
CDR3 DNA: TGTGCCAGCGGGTCTAGCGGGAGAACAGATACGCAGTATTTT

J gene: TRBJ1-3
clone size: -
D gene: -
V gene: TRBV10-3
CDR3 protein: CAISAGTNSGNTIYF
CDR3 DNA: TGTGCCATCAGTGCAGGGACAAACTCTGGAAACACCATATATTTT

J gene: TRBJ2-5
clone size: -
D gene: -
V gene: TRBV5-1
CDR3 protein: CASSLEGSKRETQYF
CDR3 DNA: TGCGCCAGCAGCTTGGAAGGCTCCAAAAGGGAGACCCAGTACTTC

J gene: TRBJ2-1
clone size: -
D gene: -
V gene: TRBV4-3
CDR3 protein: CASSQRTASSYNEQFF
CDR3 DNA: TGCGCCAGCAGCCAGCGGACCGCCAGCTCCTACAATGAGCAGTTCTTC

J gene: TRBJ1-5
clone size: -
D gene: -
V gene: TRBV10-3
CDR3 protein: CAISESPGQPQHF
CDR3 DNA: TGTGCCATCAGTGAGTCCCCGGGGCAGCCCCAGCATTTT

J gene: TRBJ2-2
clone size: few
D gene: TRBD1
V gene: TRBV7-3
CDR3 protein: CASSLTGGTGELFF
CDR3 DNA: TGTGCCAGCAGCTTGACAGGGGGCACCGGGGAGCTGTTTTTT

J gene: TRBJ1-2
clone size: -
D gene: -
V gene: TRBV6-6
CDR3 protein: CASSPGTAYYGYTF
CDR3 DNA: TGTGCCAGCAGTCCAGGGACGGCTTACTATGGCTACACCTTC

J gene: TRBJ2-2
clone size: -
D gene: -
V gene: TRBV13
CDR3 protein: CASSLPAGELFF
CDR3 DNA: TGTGCCAGCAGCCTCCCCGCGGGGGAGCTGTTTTTT

J gene: TRBJ2-2
clone size: -
D gene: -
V gene: TRBV30
CDR3 protein: CAWSVDTTGELFF
CDR3 DNA: TGTGCCTGGAGTGTGGACACCACCGGGGAGCTGTTTTTT

J gene: TRBJ2-6
clone size: -
D gene: -
V gene: TRBV7-2
CDR3 protein: CASPDAANVLTF
CDR3 DNA: TGTGCCAGCCCCGACGCGGCCAACGTCCTGACTTTC

J gene: TRBJ1-3
clone size: -
D gene: -
V gene: TRBV4-1
CDR3 protein: CASSLSGVISSGNTIYF
CDR3 DNA: TGCGCCAGCAGCCTGTCGGGAGTCATCAGCTCTGGAAACACCATATATTTT

J gene: TRBJ2-3
clone size: -
D gene: -
V gene: TRBV5-1
CDR3 protein: CASSLSQFTDTQYF
CDR3 DNA: TGCGCCAGCAGCTTAAGTCAGTTCACAGATACGCAGTATTTT

J gene: TRBJ2-5
clone size: -
D gene: -
V gene: TRBV7-2
CDR3 protein: CASSINHLPGTGQETQYF
CDR3 DNA: TGTGCCAGCAGCATCAATCACCTCCCGGGCACCGGGCAAGAGACCCAGTACTTC